A selection of T cell receptor beta chains follows, all from one sample in a study of cytomegalovirus exposure and HLA in healthy donors. Profiling relied on immunoSEQ multiplex PCR, and the TCRdb table lists in-frame clones only, not all of them. In total, the table holds about 65,000 clones. Sequenced input: PBMCs. The receptors here all came from a boy aged 10-17 years in good health and CMV-seronegative. CDR3s leave out the opening cysteine and the closing phenylalanine or tryptophan.

TRBJ2-1,TRBV29-1,MGLSSYNEQF
TRBJ1-2,TRBV27,ASSLGGVQGAVGYT
TRBJ2-2,TRBV7-6,ASSSYSSGELF
TRBJ2-1,TRBV28,ASSRGIAGANNEQF
TRBJ2-1,TRBV7-7,ASSPGTSLNDEQF
TRBJ1-2,TRBV11-2,ASSLRGIGGGYT
TRBJ2-7,TRBV7-2,ASSLEWGTGTIYEQY
TRBJ1-3,TRBV10-3,AISDFGGRGQLSGNTIY
TRBJ1-2,TRBV9,ASSADLRNYGYT
TRBJ1-5,TRBV27,ASSLQQGGNQPQH
TRBJ1-1,TRBV5-6,ASSWSGASEAF
TRBJ1-1,TRBV7-3,ASSFDRGAEAF
TRBJ2-3,TRBV6-4,ASSATAGGTDTQY
TRBJ2-7,TRBV15,ATSRAITAGTGAYEQY
NA,TRBV29-1,SAVGTSGVYEQY
TRBJ2-7,TRBV19,ASSIVEQTYEQY
TRBJ2-7,TRBV6-6,ASSPSGSYEQY
TRBJ2-7,TRBV19,ATAGGGFYEQY
TRBJ2-1,TRBV7-9,ASSFANVRGEQF
TRBJ2-3,TRBV27,ASSPPSGRARDTQY
TRBJ1-1,TRBV30,AWNQGQPEAF
TRBJ2-2,TRBV6-5,ASRDASNTGELF
TRBJ1-5,TRBV19,ASIPTGRYYQPQH
TRBJ1-4,TRBV25-1,ASSDRGISNEKLF
TRBJ1-1,TRBV5-1,ASSPTITRENTEAF
TRBJ2-1,TRBV5-4,ASSRGSEQF
TRBJ1-2,TRBV4-2,ASSQVDLSDNYGYT
TRBJ2-2,TRBV5-1,ASSSRGQGTGELF
TRBJ2-4,TRBV9,ASSVDPGGTGLVIGAKNIQY
TRBJ1-1,TRBV27,ASSWSQAGEAF
TRBJ2-7,TRBV10-2,ASRPGTGAYEQY
TRBJ1-5,TRBV4-2,ASSQSTGGLNQPQH
TRBJ2-7,TRBV18,ASSQQGAGVTYEQY
TRBJ2-7,TRBV27,ASSPTPSDTYEQY
TRBJ1-1,TRBV6-6,ASSQSNQGYSEAF
TRBJ1-5,TRBV18,ASSGQGTDNQPQH
TRBJ1-4,TRBV10-3,AIRGQGANEKLF
TRBJ2-3,TRBV7-2,ASSLDRSTDTQY
TRBJ2-5,TRBV9,ASSVGLLETQY
TRBJ2-1,TRBV2,ANGQENEQF
TRBJ1-1,TRBV10-3,AISEAGGAEAF
TRBJ2-1,TRBV5-1,ASSLALVVNEQF
TRBJ1-2,TRBV9,ASSQTGTGVTYGYT
TRBJ2-5,TRBV9,ASSVDPRGGETQY
TRBJ2-1,TRBV6-1,ASSDGQEKQF
TRBJ2-7,TRBV11-2,ASSFTGTSDSYEQY
TRBJ1-2,TRBV7-9,ASSLVRQGRINYGYT
TRBJ1-1,TRBV6-1,ASSERTGAMNTEAF
TRBJ1-4,TRBV7-9,ASSLDASGTTNEKLF
TRBJ2-5,TRBV2,ASSEERAGGWEQY